The rows below give T cell receptor beta chains drawn from one sample of a study of shared clonotypes between healthy human individuals. Sequencing used immunoSEQ multiplex PCR; TCRdb keeps in-frame clones, though not all of them. The profile shows some 580,000 clones, 97% of them singletons. Sequencing input: naive CD4+ T cells sorted from blood. These receptor sequences come from a woman aged 25-40 years in good health. The CDR3 runs from the conserved cysteine through the conserved F or W. A D gene is named only where the DNA matches it firmly. Clone sizes are given selectively: once, few, many, or a class where the clone is expanded.

abundance: -; j_gene: TRBJ2-3; d_gene: -; v_gene: TRBV14; CDR3nt: TGTGCCAGCAGCCAAGGAAGCTTCACAGATACGCAGTATTTT; CDR3aa: CASSQGSFTDTQYF
abundance: once; j_gene: TRBJ1-1; d_gene: TRBD1; v_gene: TRBV28; CDR3nt: TGTGCCAGCACCATTTCAGGGGGCAACACTGAAGCTTTCTTT; CDR3aa: CASTISGGNTEAFF
abundance: -; j_gene: TRBJ2-1; d_gene: -; v_gene: TRBV28; CDR3nt: TGTGCCAGCAGTCCGCGGGTGAGCTCCTACAATGAGCAGTTCTTC; CDR3aa: CASSPRVSSYNEQFF
abundance: -; j_gene: TRBJ2-3; d_gene: -; v_gene: TRBV5-1; CDR3nt: TGCGCCAGCAGCCAACAGACAGGTTCTAGCACAGATACGCAGTATTTT; CDR3aa: CASSQQTGSSTDTQYF
abundance: -; j_gene: TRBJ2-1; d_gene: TRBD2; v_gene: TRBV19; CDR3nt: TGTGCCAGTAGTATTGTCGGTAGCGGGAGAAACCAGAATGAGCAGTTCTTC; CDR3aa: CASSIVGSGRNQNEQFF
abundance: -; j_gene: TRBJ1-1; d_gene: TRBD1; v_gene: TRBV5-1; CDR3nt: TGCGCCAGCAGCTTATTCGACAGGGATACTGAAGCTTTCTTT; CDR3aa: CASSLFDRDTEAFF
abundance: once; j_gene: TRBJ1-4; d_gene: -; v_gene: TRBV4-2; CDR3nt: TGTGCCAGCAGCCAAGATGGGGCGACTAATGAAAAACTGTTTTTT; CDR3aa: CASSQDGATNEKLFF
abundance: -; j_gene: TRBJ1-5; d_gene: TRBD1; v_gene: TRBV6-6; CDR3nt: TGTGCCAGCAGCCGGGACAGGGTTAGCAATCAGCCCCAGCATTTT; CDR3aa: CASSRDRVSNQPQHF
abundance: once; j_gene: TRBJ2-3; d_gene: TRBD1; v_gene: TRBV6-1; CDR3nt: TGTGCCAGCAGAGCAGGGGACAGTGGGACAGATACGCAGTATTTT; CDR3aa: CASRAGDSGTDTQYF
abundance: once; j_gene: TRBJ1-5; d_gene: TRBD1; v_gene: TRBV30; CDR3nt: TGTGCCGGACAGACGGGACAGTATAGCAATCAGCCCCAGCATTTT; CDR3aa: CAGQTGQYSNQPQHF
abundance: -; j_gene: TRBJ2-1; d_gene: -; v_gene: TRBV6-5; CDR3nt: TGTGCCAGCGGGTCGACAGGGAGGCCTTCTTCTGAGCAGTTCTTC; CDR3aa: CASGSTGRPSSEQFF
abundance: -; j_gene: TRBJ2-5; d_gene: -; v_gene: TRBV2; CDR3nt: TGTGCCAGCAGTGAGACCCGATCGGCGGCGACCCAGTACTTC; CDR3aa: CASSETRSAATQYF
abundance: -; j_gene: TRBJ1-4; d_gene: -; v_gene: TRBV6-1; CDR3nt: TGTGCCAGCAGCGAGACCCGTCGTAGTGAAAAACTGTTTTTT; CDR3aa: CASSETRRSEKLFF
abundance: -; j_gene: TRBJ1-2; d_gene: TRBD1; v_gene: TRBV19; CDR3nt: TGTGCCAGCGTTCCGGGACAGGGTAGCTATGGCTACACCTTC; CDR3aa: CASVPGQGSYGYTF
abundance: -; j_gene: TRBJ1-5; d_gene: -; v_gene: TRBV28; CDR3nt: TGTGCCAGCAGTTTGGTCCGCGGGGGGGGGCATCAGCCCCAGCATTTT; CDR3aa: CASSLVRGGGHQPQHF
abundance: -; j_gene: TRBJ2-1; d_gene: -; v_gene: TRBV7-8; CDR3nt: TGTGCCAGCAGCCCGGGGCCTTACAATGAGCAGTTCTTC; CDR3aa: CASSPGPYNEQFF
abundance: once; j_gene: TRBJ2-3; d_gene: -; v_gene: TRBV2; CDR3nt: TGTGCCAGCACCCCTCACGGACTACAGAGCACAGATACGCAGTATTTT; CDR3aa: CASTPHGLQSTDTQYF
abundance: once; j_gene: TRBJ2-2; d_gene: -; v_gene: TRBV6-6; CDR3nt: TGTGCCAGCAGCCACTGGGGGACGGGGGAGCTGTTTTTT; CDR3aa: CASSHWGTGELFF
abundance: -; j_gene: TRBJ1-1; d_gene: -; v_gene: TRBV19; CDR3nt: TGTGCCAGTAGAGTCAGACCCCGGGACGGAAGGAGGAAGAACACTGAAGCTTTCTTT; CDR3aa: CASRVRPRDGRRKNTEAFF
abundance: -; j_gene: TRBJ2-1; d_gene: -; v_gene: TRBV6-5; CDR3nt: TGTGCCAGCAGACAACGTTTCGACAATGAGCAGTTCTTC; CDR3aa: CASRQRFDNEQFF
abundance: -; j_gene: TRBJ2-7; d_gene: TRBD2; v_gene: TRBV5-4; CDR3nt: TGTGCCAGCAGCGCCGGGCTAGCGGGAGTGGGGTACGAGCAGTACTTC; CDR3aa: CASSAGLAGVGYEQYF
abundance: once; j_gene: TRBJ2-5; d_gene: TRBD2; v_gene: TRBV4-1; CDR3nt: TGCGCCAGCAGCCAAGACAGGGAGGGGCAGTACTTC; CDR3aa: CASSQDREGQYF
abundance: -; j_gene: TRBJ2-3; d_gene: TRBD2; v_gene: TRBV5-4; CDR3nt: TGTGCCAGCAGCACCGGACTAGCGGGAGTAACAGATACGCAGTATTTT; CDR3aa: CASSTGLAGVTDTQYF
abundance: -; j_gene: TRBJ1-1; d_gene: TRBD1; v_gene: TRBV6-1; CDR3nt: TGTGCCAGCAGTGGGGGACAGGGTAACACTGAAGCTTTCTTT; CDR3aa: CASSGGQGNTEAFF
abundance: -; j_gene: TRBJ2-1; d_gene: -; v_gene: TRBV25-1; CDR3nt: TGTGCCAGCAGTGAAATGTGGGCAAACTACAATGAGCAGTTCTTC; CDR3aa: CASSEMWANYNEQFF
abundance: -; j_gene: TRBJ1-1; d_gene: -; v_gene: TRBV7-8; CDR3nt: TGTGCCAGCAGCTTAGAGGGGCCCTACACTGAAGCTTTCTTT; CDR3aa: CASSLEGPYTEAFF
abundance: -; j_gene: TRBJ1-1; d_gene: -; v_gene: TRBV6-5; CDR3nt: TGTGCCAGCATCGATATGGGCGCCTCGGGCACTGAAGCTTTCTTT; CDR3aa: CASIDMGASGTEAFF
abundance: -; j_gene: TRBJ1-1; d_gene: -; v_gene: TRBV7-2; CDR3nt: TGTGCCAGCACCCCGTCAGGGCAGGGATCAGCTTTCTTT; CDR3aa: CASTPSGQGSAFF
abundance: -; j_gene: TRBJ2-7; d_gene: TRBD1; v_gene: TRBV27; CDR3nt: TGTGCCAGCAGGAGGACAGGTAACGGCGAGCAGTACTTC; CDR3aa: CASRRTGNGEQYF
abundance: -; j_gene: TRBJ2-1; d_gene: TRBD1; v_gene: TRBV5-6; CDR3nt: TGTGCCAGCAGCTTCTGGACAGGGAGCTCCTACAATGAGCAGTTCTTC; CDR3aa: CASSFWTGSSYNEQFF
abundance: -; j_gene: TRBJ2-7; d_gene: TRBD2; v_gene: TRBV5-1; CDR3nt: TGCGCCAGCAGCCCGGGACTAGCGGGGAACTCCTACGAGCAGTACTTC; CDR3aa: CASSPGLAGNSYEQYF
abundance: -; j_gene: TRBJ2-7; d_gene: TRBD2; v_gene: TRBV2; CDR3nt: TGTGCCAGCAGTGAAGCAACGCGCCAAGCGGGGGAGCAGTACTTC; CDR3aa: CASSEATRQAGEQYF
abundance: -; j_gene: TRBJ1-2; d_gene: TRBD1; v_gene: TRBV14; CDR3nt: TGTGCCAGCAGCCCAAAATCTCCGGGACAGAAATCTAACTATGGCTACACCTTC; CDR3aa: CASSPKSPGQKSNYGYTF
abundance: -; j_gene: TRBJ1-4; d_gene: TRBD1; v_gene: TRBV4-1; CDR3nt: TGCGCCAGCAGCCAAACCGGGACAGGGCATGAAAAACTGTTTTTT; CDR3aa: CASSQTGTGHEKLFF
abundance: -; j_gene: TRBJ2-7; d_gene: -; v_gene: TRBV27; CDR3nt: TGTGCCAGCAGCATAGGAGGCAGTCCCTACGAGCAGTACTTC; CDR3aa: CASSIGGSPYEQYF
abundance: -; j_gene: TRBJ2-7; d_gene: -; v_gene: TRBV2; CDR3nt: TGTGCCAGCAGTGACGAGCAGTACTTC; CDR3aa: CASSDEQYF
abundance: -; j_gene: TRBJ2-1; d_gene: TRBD2; v_gene: TRBV15; CDR3nt: TGTGCCACCGGCCGACTAGCGGGTTACAATGAGCAGTTCTTC; CDR3aa: CATGRLAGYNEQFF
abundance: -; j_gene: TRBJ2-3; d_gene: TRBD1; v_gene: TRBV5-5; CDR3nt: TGTGCCAGCAGCTTGACCAGGGGGACCGGGCACTCTTCCCAAGATACGCAGTATTTT; CDR3aa: CASSLTRGTGHSSQDTQYF
abundance: -; j_gene: TRBJ1-4; d_gene: -; v_gene: TRBV18; CDR3nt: TGTGCCAGCTCAGCTAAAGATGCAACTAATGAAAAACTGTTTTTT; CDR3aa: CASSAKDATNEKLFF
abundance: -; j_gene: TRBJ1-1; d_gene: TRBD1; v_gene: TRBV27; CDR3nt: TGTGCCAGCAGTCCCTCAACCGGGACAGGAAGTATGAACACTGAAGCTTTCTTT; CDR3aa: CASSPSTGTGSMNTEAFF
abundance: -; j_gene: TRBJ1-1; d_gene: -; v_gene: TRBV5-1; CDR3nt: TGCGCCAGCAGCTTGGCCGGGGTGGACAGTCGGGCTTTCTTT; CDR3aa: CASSLAGVDSRAFF